This T cell receptor (beta chain) was documented in a study of T cell repertoires in cytomegalovirus infection. General study results and limits: Individuals carrying CMV plus the relevant HLA were identified by cumulative frequency of public TCR beta families.

Per germline, CDR1 SGHTA and CDR2 FQGNSA. The CDR3 is 15 amino acids. V shed 5 bases and J shed 0 bases, with 14 bases lying between them. A few counts support this clonotype. No antigen is known for it. As the CDR3 is not closed by the conserved phenylalanine or tryptophan, this likely results from a read error. TCRdb processed the reads anew with MiXCR; each CDR3 protein has one entry. The data show hundreds of thousands of distinct CDR3 sequences, 35% to 45% seen once. The receptor was derived from a human donor in good health (CMV status not recorded). Some clones in this sample may be carry-over from other donors' samples. The chain links TRBV7-2 to TRBJ2-7; maybe TRBD2 (7 bases). Material: PBMCs. The CDR3 region is CASSLLRGASYEQYL. For the CDR3, the DNA is TGTGCCAGCAGCCTCCTTCGGGGGGCCTCCTACGAGCAGTACTTA.